One sample yielded the 20 T cell receptor beta chains listed below, sequenced in a study of resident and recirculating memory T cells in vitiligo. Here immunoSEQ multiplex PCR was the method, and the copy in TCRdb shows in-frame clones only, minus some. Found here are 65,000 to 80,000 clones, about 91% of them singletons; the top ten hold roughly 5%. Sequencing was performed on blood. These receptors were collected from a male donor with vitiligo.

This clone was seen once. The rearrangement joins TRBV13 to TRBJ1-4; D ambiguous. V was clipped by 0 bases and J by 10 bases, with 12 bases between them. The CDR3 sequence is 14 residues long. Germline V gene lookup returns CDR1 PRHDT and CDR2 FYEKMQ (reference sequence). CDR3 in DNA: TGTGCCAGCAGCTTAGGCCTATCGATCGGAAAACTGTTTTTT. Its translation is CASSLGLSIGKLFF.

The CDR3 DNA is TGTGCCAGCAGTTTATCTCTCGTTGGAGGCTCCTGGGGTGGCTACACCTTC. Amino acids: CASSLSLVGGSWGGYTF. The chain links TRBV27 to TRBJ1-2; D uncertain. CDR1 and CDR2 from the germline V gene are MNHEY and SMNVEV (reference sequence). The CDR3 sequence is 17 residues long. Trimming removed 0 bases from V and 7 bases from J, with 21 bases in between.

This chain joins TRBV5-1 and TRBJ2-3; 13 positions agree with TRBD2. The CDR3 is made up of 15 amino acids. Losses at the gene ends were 4 bases for V and 6 bases for J; bases not matched to a gene: 5. Per germline, CDR1 SGHRS and CDR2 YFSETQ. CDR3 loop: CASSEWTSGSDTQYF. DNA for the CDR3: TGCGCCAGCAGCGAATGGACTAGCGGGAGTGATACGCAGTATTTT.

V gene TRBV6-5 combines with J gene TRBJ1-5; tentatively, D is TRBD1 (5 bases). Between the trimmed V and J ends, which lost 2 bases and 4 bases, there was a span of 9 bases. Germline values: CDR1 MNHEY, CDR2 SVGAGI. CDR3 size: 14 residues. The CDR3 DNA reads TGTGCCAGCAGTTACATGGACAAGAATCAGCCCCAGCATTTT. It is translated as CASSYMDKNQPQHF.

This chain links TRBV7-2 with TRBJ2-5; 7 bases agree with TRBD2. Germline V gene sequence: CDR1 SGHTA, CDR2 FQGNSA. CDR3 size: 16 residues. The ends lost 0 bases at V and 1 base at J; junction bases unmatched: 5. CDR3 in amino acids: CASSLAWASGQETQYF. For the CDR3, the DNA is TGTGCCAGCAGCTTAGCGTGGGCTAGCGGCCAAGAGACCCAGTACTTC.

This clone was recorded a few times. The chain uses TRBV30 and TRBJ2-7, with D perhaps matching TRBD1 (5 bases). Germline V gene sequence: CDR1 GTSNPN, CDR2 SVGIG (reference sequence). The V end lost 3 bases, the J end lost 5 bases, and 14 bases lay between the germline ends. This CDR3 is built from 13 residues. The CDR3, as DNA: TGTGCCTGGAGCGGAAAGGGGTCCCACGAGCAGTACTTC. Protein product: CAWSGKGSHEQYF.

The chain has TRBV6-1 and TRBJ1-2; possibly TRBD1 for D (6 bases). There are 16 residues in the CDR3. Deletions cut 4 bases from V and 3 bases from J, with 18 bases between. In germline, CDR1 is MNHNS, CDR2 SASEGT. In DNA, the CDR3 is TGTGCCAGCAGTGTAGATAGCCTAAAGGGGGACTATGGCTACACCTTC. It translates to CASSVDSLKGDYGYTF.

The chain is built from TRBV7-2 and TRBJ1-5; D gene ambiguous. The CDR3 is 14 residues long. Germline V gives CDR1 SGHTA, CDR2 FQGNSA. Trimming pared 5 bases from V and 2 bases from J, leaving 10 bases between. The CDR3 spells CASSPEVGNQPQHF. As DNA, the CDR3 is TGTGCCAGCAGCCCGGAGGTGGGCAATCAGCCCCAGCATTTT.

This clone has only one observation. The CDR3 DNA reads as TGTGCCAGCAGCCCCGGGACAGGCGTTGAAAAACTGTTTTTT. Translating it yields CASSPGTGVEKLFF. The chain combines TRBV28 with TRBJ1-4; 8 nucleotides align to TRBD1. Trimming removed 6 bases from V and 7 bases from J; junction bases left unmatched: 7. From germline, CDR1 is MDHEN and CDR2 SYDVKM. CDR3 size: 14 residues.

The gene calls are TRBV10-2 and TRBJ2-1, with TRBD1 identical over 9 bases. CDR1 and CDR2 from the germline V gene are WSHSY and SAAADI. V lost 2 bases and J lost 2; bases outside the gene matches: 1. The CDR3 loop spans 15 amino acids. CDR3 DNA sequence: TGCGCCAGCAGTGAGCGGACAGGGGCCTACAATGAGCAGTTCTTC. Residues: CASSERTGAYNEQFF.

This chain links TRBV19 with TRBJ2-5; unclear D gene. The V gene lost 3 bases and the J gene lost 5 bases, with 10 bases spanning the gap. Per germline, CDR1 LNHDA and CDR2 SQIVND (reference sequence). The CDR3 has 13 residues. CDR3: CASSMSRGETQYF. CDR3 in DNA: TGTGCCAGTAGTATGTCCAGAGGTGAGACCCAGTACTTC.

This chain joins TRBV2 and TRBJ2-7; D might be TRBD1 (6 bases). Germline-derived CDR1 and CDR2 are SNHLY and FYNNEI. The CDR3 contains 12 residues. V shed 6 bases and J shed 1 base, with 7 bases lying between them. The chain's CDR3 is CASRDSSYEQYF. CDR3 DNA sequence: TGTGCCAGCAGGGACAGTTCCTACGAGCAGTACTTC.

The rearrangement uses TRBV27 and TRBJ2-1; 8 nucleotides agree with TRBD2. The trim removed 6 bases at V and 7 bases at J, leaving 20 bases unmatched. In germline, CDR1 is MNHEY, CDR2 SMNVEV (reference sequence). The CDR3 spans 18 residues. The CDR3 nucleotides read TGTGCCAGCAGCTCTCGGGGCCTAACCCCGGCGGGAGGAAATGAGCAGTTCTTC. Its protein is CASSSRGLTPAGGNEQFF.

The V call is TRBV6-1, the J call TRBJ1-2, with D possibly being TRBD1 (5 bases). Germline CDR1 MNHNS, CDR2 SASEGT. The CDR3 totals 14 residues. V was shortened by 2 bases and J by 7 bases, with 14 bases between the two germline ends. Here the CDR3 reads CASSEMGGRLGYTF. The CDR3 DNA is TGTGCCAGCAGTGAAATGGGGGGTCGGCTTGGCTACACCTTC.

A word on this clone: This same CDR3 is encoded by further DNA sequences in the sample. The chain links TRBV29-1 to TRBJ2-7; TRBD1 might be the D (8 bases). With 7 bases removed from V and 2 bases from J, the gap between germline ends came to 18 bases. CDR3 length equals 14 residues. The germline CDR1 and CDR2 sequences are SQVTM and ANQGSEA. The CDR3 loop is CSALDREGAYEQYF. Here the CDR3 DNA reads TGCAGCGCCCTGGACAGGGAGGGGGCCTACGAGCAGTACTTC.

The V and J genes are TRBV21-1 and TRBJ2-1; the table's TRBD2 call for D was not verified on the DNA. TRBV21-1 is a pseudogene locus. The CDR3 length is 13 residues. The CDR3 DNA is TGTGCCAGCAGCAGGGGACTTCACAATGAGCAGTTCTTC. Protein product: CASSRGLHNEQFF.

The chain combines TRBV6-1 with TRBJ2-3, with 9 bases fitting TRBD2. The V and J ends lost 7 bases and 6 bases, in that order; junction bases with no gene match: 11. This CDR3 spans 15 amino acids. CDR1 and CDR2 (germline): MNHNS, SASEGT. This CDR3 is CASKGREGLTDTQYF. CDR3 in DNA: TGTGCCAGCAAGGGGCGGGAGGGCCTGACGGATACGCAGTATTTT.

The J gene is TRBJ1-1, the V gene TRBV19; TRBD1 matches 8 bases. This CDR3 comprises 13 residues. Germline V gene data show CDR1 as LNHDA and CDR2 as SQIVND (reference sequence). V was clipped by 8 bases and J by 3 bases; unmatched bases: 5. CDR3: CASARGRYTEAFF. The CDR3 DNA follows: TGTGCCAGTGCCAGGGGGCGATACACTGAAGCTTTCTTT.

The chain uses TRBV29-1 and TRBJ1-2, with 11 bases aligning to TRBD1. V dropped 5 bases and J dropped 6; count of bases not matched to a gene: 8. There are 14 residues in the CDR3. In germline, CDR1 is SQVTM, CDR2 ANQGSEA. CDR3 DNA sequence: TGCAGCGTTCATATAGGGGGACAGGGGGATGGCTACACCTTC. It specifies CSVHIGGQGDGYTF.

The V call is TRBV18, the J call TRBJ1-5, with D possibly matching TRBD1 (6 bases). The germline gives CDR1 KGHSH, CDR2 LQKENI. This CDR3 spans 14 amino acids. Trimming removed 4 bases at V and 4 bases at J, with 11 bases between. In DNA, the CDR3 is TGTGCCAGCTCACTCGGGACACCAAATCAGCCCCAGCATTTT. This codes for CASSLGTPNQPQHF. Full variable domain (remainder filled in from reference TRBV18 and TRBJ1-5): NAGVMQNPRHLVRRRGQEARLRCSPMKGHSHVYWYRQLPEEGLKFMVYLQKENIIDESGMPKERFSAEFPKEGPSILRIQQVVRGDSAAYFCASSLGTPNQPQHFGDGTRLSIL.